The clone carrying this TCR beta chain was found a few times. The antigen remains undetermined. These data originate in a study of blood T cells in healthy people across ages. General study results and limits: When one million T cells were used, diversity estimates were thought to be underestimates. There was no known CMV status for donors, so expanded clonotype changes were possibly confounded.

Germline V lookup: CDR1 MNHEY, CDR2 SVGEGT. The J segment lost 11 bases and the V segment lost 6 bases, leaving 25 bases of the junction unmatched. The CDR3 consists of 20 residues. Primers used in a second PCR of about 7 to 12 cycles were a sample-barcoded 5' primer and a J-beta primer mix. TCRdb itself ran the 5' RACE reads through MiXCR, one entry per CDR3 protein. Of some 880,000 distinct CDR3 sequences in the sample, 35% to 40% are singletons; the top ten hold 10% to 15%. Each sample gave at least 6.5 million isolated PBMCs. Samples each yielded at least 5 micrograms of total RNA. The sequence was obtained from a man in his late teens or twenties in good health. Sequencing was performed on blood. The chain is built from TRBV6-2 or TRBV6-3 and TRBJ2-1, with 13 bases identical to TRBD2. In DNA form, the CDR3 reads TGTGCCAGCAGCCTCGCCCAGGGATCAAGACTAGCGGGGGGTGTGGATAAGCAGTTCTTC. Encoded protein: CASSLAQGSRLAGGVDKQFF.